This T cell receptor beta chain was documented in a study of OX40 agonist ivuxolimab in advanced cancers. Study as a whole: Antecedent anti-PD-1, anti-PD-L1 or anti-CTLA-4 therapy was permissible, with over 35% having received some.

V was pared by 1 base and J by 1 base, with 6 bases of the junction left unmatched. Germline loops: CDR1 GTSNPN, CDR2 SVGIG (reference sequence). This CDR3 is 16 amino acids long. Profiling relied on immunoSEQ multiplex PCR, and the TCRdb table lists in-frame clones only, not all of them. Of under 90,000 clones in the sample, roughly nine tenths are singletons; the top ten hold about 0.2%. This chain connects TRBV30 to TRBJ2-7, with 11 bases lining up with TRBD2. Sequenced material: CD4+ or CD8+ T cells sorted from blood, taken in a trial of the OX40 agonist ivuxolimab. This receptor was taken from an adult with an advanced solid tumor such as melanoma, head and neck, liver or kidney cancer. The CDR3 region has the DNA TGTGCCTGGAGTGCTAGGACTAGCGGGCATTCCTACGAGCAGTACTTC. Encoded protein: CAWSARTSGHSYEQYF.